This T cell receptor (beta chain) emerged from a study of blood T cells in healthy people across ages. CDR3 length equals 12 residues. V gave up 3 bases and J gave up 8 bases, with 13 bases separating them. The germline CDR1 and CDR2 sequences are DFQATT and SNEGSKA (reference sequence). For the second PCR, which ran for about 7 to 11 cycles, a sample-barcoded 5' primer and a J-beta primer mix were used. TCRdb ran MiXCR on the 5' RACE reads and lists one entry per CDR3 protein. The sample consists of about a million distinct CDR3 sequences, 35% to 40% of them appearing once. The chain links TRBV20-1 to TRBJ1-1; weak D call: TRBD1 (6 bases). This sequence was found in a man aged 18 to 29 in good health. Input material: blood. This CDR3 reads CSASRQAEEAFF. The CDR3 region has the DNA TGCAGTGCTAGCCGACAGGCAGAAGAAGCTTTCTTT.